The 19 T cell receptor beta chains presented below share a single source sample, sequenced in a study of CD8+CD57+ T cells in acquired aplastic anemia. Sequencing was done on patients that had shown CD8+CD57+ cell expansion by flow cytometry. Genomic DNA, serving as template, underwent TCR beta VDJ and CDR3 profiling. TCRdb independently ran MiXCR on the reads; one entry per CDR3 protein. In the table there are around 200,000 distinct CDR3 sequences, more than 45% of which are singletons. Sequences were obtained from sorted CD4+, CD8+, or CD8+CD57+ T cells (not recorded which) from PBMCs. Source of these receptors: a human donor with aplastic anemia.

The sample holds a few counts of this clonotype. V is TRBV5-1 and J is TRBJ2-2; TRBD2 might be the D (5 bases). The CDR3 is 16 amino acids. V was pared by 2 bases and J by 8 bases, with 19 bases between. CDR1 and CDR2 from the germline V gene are SGHRS and YFSETQ. CDR3 protein: CASSFRAVQLGGELFF. CDR3 nucleotide sequence: TGCGCCAGCAGCTTTCGAGCGGTGCAGCTGGGAGGGGAGCTGTTTTTT. Drawing the rest from reference TRBV5-1 and TRBJ2-2, the complete variable domain is KAGVTQTPRYLIKTRGQQVTLSCSPISGHRSVSWYQQTPGQGLQFLFEYFSETQRNKGNFPGRFSGRQFSNSRSEMNVSTLELGDSALYLCASSFRAVQLGGELFFGEGSRLTVL.

This clonotype has a handful of counts. The chain recombines TRBV5-1 with TRBJ2-7; maybe TRBD1 (5 bases). In germline, CDR1 is SGHRS, CDR2 YFSETQ. The CDR3 is 14 amino acids. Trimming removed 5 bases from V and 2 bases from J, with 14 bases in between. CDR3 residues: CASRGTGLTYEQYF. The CDR3 bases are TGCGCCAGCAGGGGCACAGGCCTCACCTACGAGCAGTACTTC. Full variable domain (missing parts from reference TRBV5-1 and TRBJ2-7): KAGVTQTPRYLIKTRGQQVTLSCSPISGHRSVSWYQQTPGQGLQFLFEYFSETQRNKGNFPGRFSGRQFSNSRSEMNVSTLELGDSALYLCASRGTGLTYEQYFGPGTRLTVT.

The V and J genes are TRBV7-7 and TRBJ2-5; no reliable D call. This CDR3 is 12 amino acids long. V was pared by 1 base and J by 5 bases, with 5 bases between. Germline V CDR1 and CDR2: SSHAT, FNYEAQ (reference sequence). For the CDR3, the DNA is TGTGCCAGCAGCTTAGTGCCGGAGACCCAGTACTTC. Amino acid sequence: CASSLVPETQYF. Full variable domain (outside the CDR3, taken from reference TRBV7-7 and TRBJ2-5): GAGVSQSPRYKVTKRGQDVTLRCDPISSHATLYWYQQALGQGPEFLTYFNYEAQPDKSGLPSDRFSAERPEGSISTLTIQRTEQRDSAMYRCASSLVPETQYFGPGTRLLVL.

The J gene is TRBJ2-6, the V gene TRBV10-2; no clear D. This CDR3 has 16 residues. Trimming pared 2 bases from V and 0 bases from J, leaving 8 bases between. CDR1 is WSHSY and CDR2 is SAAADI in the germline V gene. The CDR3 loop reads CASSEEKYSGANVLTF. The CDR3 bases are TGCGCCAGCAGTGAGGAGAAGTACTCTGGGGCCAACGTCCTGACTTTC.

This clonotype has at least ten counts. The rearrangement joins TRBV5-1 to TRBJ2-5; TRBD1 is a possible D gene (6 bases). This CDR3 region has 14 residues. Germline loops: CDR1 SGHRS, CDR2 YFSETQ. Trimming pared 0 bases from V and 4 bases from J, leaving 10 bases between. The DNA for the CDR3 is TGCGCCAGCAGCTTGGATCCAGGGGCAGAGACCCAGTACTTC. This gives the protein CASSLDPGAETQYF.

This clonotype showed up many times. V and J are TRBV20-1 and TRBJ2-2, with D perhaps TRBD2 (5 bases). The germline V and J ends were trimmed by 2 bases and 7 bases, with 11 bases remaining between them. The CDR3 runs to 13 residues. In germline, CDR1 is DFQATT, CDR2 SNEGSKA (reference sequence). The CDR3 spells CSARPLASGELFF. CDR3 bases: TGCAGTGCTAGACCTTTAGCGAGCGGGGAGCTGTTTTTT.

This clonotype was seen many times. This chain joins TRBV20-1 and TRBJ2-4; 7 bases match TRBD2. Germline V gene data show CDR1 as DFQATT and CDR2 as SNEGSKA (reference sequence). V lost 6 bases, J lost 7 bases, and 15 bases stayed unmatched. CDR3 size: 15 residues. The CDR3 spells CSARSRGSRKNIQYF. CDR3 DNA: TGCAGTGCCCGGTCTCGCGGGAGTAGGAAGAACATTCAGTACTTC.

Comment on this clonotype: It may be a read error: a sequence one base away is much more abundant. The CDR3 DNA reads as TGTGCCAGCAGCACTTTGGCAGGGACTCTGCGAAACACCATATATTTT. The encoded protein is CASSTLAGTLRNTIYF. The chain employs TRBV11-1 and TRBJ1-3; a weak D match, TRBD1 (5 bases). The germline CDR1 and CDR2 sequences are SGHAT and FQDESV (reference sequence). Trimming stripped 5 bases from V and 5 bases from J, with 19 bases between. This CDR3 is 16 amino acids long. The variable domain in full, with the rest retrieved from reference TRBV11-1 and TRBJ1-3, is EAEVAQSPRYKITEKSQAVAFWCDPISGHATLYWYRQILGQGPELLVQFQDESVVDDSQLPKDRFSAERLKGVDSTLKIQPAELGDSAMYLCASSTLAGTLRNTIYFGEGSWLTVV.

The chain uses TRBV7-6 and TRBJ2-7; 8 bases match TRBD1. The CDR3 is 14 residues long. The V gene's germline CDR1 is SGHVS and CDR2 FNYEAQ. V shed 4 bases, J shed 1 base, and the junction held 3 bases outside the gene matches. CDR3 nucleotide sequence: TGTGCCAGCAGCTCGGACAGGGATTCCTACGAGCAGTACTTC. It codes for CASSSDRDSYEQYF.

Only a few counts were recorded for this clonotype. The chain combines TRBV10-3 with TRBJ2-7; tentatively, D is TRBD2 (6 bases). This CDR3 spans 15 amino acids. Germline V lookup: CDR1 ENHRY, CDR2 SYGVKD. Trimming took off 4 bases at V and 0 bases at J, with 13 bases between the two ends. The DNA for the CDR3 is TGTGCCATCAGTGTGGGAGGTAGGGGCTCCTACGAGCAGTACTTC. Translated, it gives CAISVGGRGSYEQYF.

This clonotype has at least ten counts. The chain combines TRBV5-1 with TRBJ2-2; TRBD2 agrees at 15 bases. The CDR3 has 18 residues. V was clipped by 4 bases and J by 3 bases; unmatched bases: 7. Germline V gene data show CDR1 as SGHRS and CDR2 as YFSETQ. CDR3 coding DNA: TGCGCCAGCAGCGGGACCGGGACTAGCGGGAGGCACACCGGGGAGCTGTTTTTT. Translating it yields CASSGTGTSGRHTGELFF.

The CDR3: CASKIGPGPADTQYF. The CDR3 coding sequence is TGTGCCAGTAAAATCGGACCCGGTCCCGCAGATACGCAGTATTTT. V is TRBV19 and J is TRBJ2-3; D call uncertain. V was clipped by 7 bases and J by 4 bases, with 18 bases between them. The germline V gene encodes CDR1 LNHDA and CDR2 SQIVND (reference sequence). This CDR3 spans 15 amino acids.

Concerning this clonotype itself: A much larger clonotype is one base distant, so this may be a read error. The chain uses TRBV24-1 and TRBJ2-5; D possibly uses TRBD1 or TRBD2 (5 bases each). Germline V gives CDR1 KGHDR, CDR2 SFDVKD. V was cut by 4 bases and J by 5 bases, with 13 bases left in between. This CDR3 has 14 amino acids. For the CDR3, the DNA is TGTGCCACCAGTGAAGGGACGTACGGGGAGACCCAGTACTTC. Amino acid sequence: CATSEGTYGETQYF.

Concerning this clonotype itself: The junction shows a germline mismatch at one end, possibly a read error. V gene TRBV14 combines with J gene TRBJ1-6; D remains ambiguous. The CDR3 sequence is 14 residues long. In germline, CDR1 is SGHDN, CDR2 FVKESK. CDR3 residues: CASSQESKGSPLRF. The CDR3 region has the DNA TGTGCCAGCAGCCAAGAATCGAAGGGTTCACCCCTCCGCTTT.

This clonotype has a count of ten or more. J is TRBJ1-2 and V is TRBV20-1; tentative D call: TRBD1 (6 bases). The CDR3 has 15 residues. V was shortened by 6 bases and J by 5 bases, with 22 bases between the two germline ends. CDR1 DFQATT and CDR2 SNEGSKA come from the germline V gene (reference sequence). CDR3 residues: CSARSGRGRGYGYTF. The CDR3 region has the DNA TGCAGTGCAAGGAGTGGACGGGGGCGCGGATATGGCTACACCTTC.

This clonotype was picked up many times. The rearrangement joins TRBV20-1 to TRBJ1-2; D possibly corresponds to TRBD1 (6 bases). Germline CDR1 and CDR2: DFQATT and SNEGSKA (reference sequence). Trimming removed 6 bases from V and 4 bases from J, with 24 bases in between. CDR3 size: 16 residues. Here the CDR3 DNA reads TGCAGTGCGACCGACGTATTTAGGACAGAACCCTATGGCTACACCTTC. Encoded protein: CSATDVFRTEPYGYTF.

This clonotype has ten or more counts. The chain links TRBV7-2 to TRBJ1-2; no clear D gene. The CDR3 is made up of 16 amino acids. Germline V lookup: CDR1 SGHTA, CDR2 FQGNSA. V lost 1 base and J 7 bases, leaving 19 bases between the germline ends. The CDR3 protein is CASSLVTDWWVPGYTF. The CDR3 region has the DNA TGTGCCAGCAGCTTAGTAACGGATTGGTGGGTTCCTGGCTACACCTTC.

This clonotype has more than one count but fewer than ten. This chain links TRBV5-6 with TRBJ1-5; D not resolved. Per the germline V gene, CDR1 is SGHDT and CDR2 is YYEEEE. CDR3 length equals 15 residues. The ends were cut back, 2 bases at V and 2 bases at J, with 11 bases in the middle. The CDR3 region is CASSFYAGGNQPQHF. CDR3 sequence (DNA): TGTGCCAGCAGCTTCTATGCCGGGGGCAATCAGCCCCAGCATTTT.

This clonotype was detected only a few times. The chain joins TRBV10-3 to TRBJ1-5; D gene uncertain. The CDR3 spans 17 residues. V was shortened by 2 bases and J by 4 bases, with 18 bases between the two germline ends. CDR1 and CDR2 (germline): ENHRY, SYGVKD. CDR3 sequence: CAISEVEGWSGNQPQHF. CDR3 nucleotides: TGTGCCATCAGTGAGGTTGAGGGTTGGAGCGGGAATCAGCCCCAGCATTTT.